These 10 T cell receptor beta chains share one sample of origin, sequenced in a study of cytomegalovirus exposure and HLA in healthy donors. PCR amplification relied on 60 Vbeta primers (plus 13 Jbeta primers). Method: immunoSEQ multiplex PCR; TCRdb's copy keeps in-frame clones and lacks some. The sample has more than 80,000 clones, around 85% seen once. The sample comprised PBMCs. Receptor source: a girl under 10 years old in good health and CMV-seropositive.

The chain couples TRBV6-1 to TRBJ2-1; D remains ambiguous. The V gene's germline CDR1 is MNHNS and CDR2 SASEGT. The CDR3 sequence is 13 residues long. Between the trimmed V and J ends, which lost 7 bases and 2 bases, there was a span of 9 bases. The CDR3 sequence: CASTLLPYNEQFF. In DNA form, the CDR3 reads TGTGCCAGCACTCTCCTTCCCTACAATGAGCAGTTCTTC.

J is TRBJ2-2 and V is TRBV19; possibly TRBD1 for D (5 bases). CDR1 and CDR2 (germline): LNHDA, SQIVND (reference sequence). CDR3 length equals 14 residues. Trimming cost V 3 bases and J 6 bases, with 11 bases left between them. In nucleotides, the CDR3 is TGTGCCAGTAGTATCCAGGGTTACGCCGGGGAGCTGTTTTTT. Translating it yields CASSIQGYAGELFF.

The chain employs TRBV7-9 and TRBJ2-7; possible D gene TRBD1, 5 bases. The V end was cut by 3 bases, the J end by 6 bases, with 21 bases between. The CDR3 has 16 amino acids. The V gene's germline CDR1 is SEHNR and CDR2 FQNEAQ (reference sequence). The CDR3 region is CASSFVSVKGRGEQYF. The CDR3 region has the DNA TGTGCCAGCAGCTTCGTCTCGGTCAAGGGAAGGGGCGAGCAGTACTTC.

This chain joins TRBV6-1 and TRBJ2-7; D remains unclear. CDR1 MNHNS and CDR2 SASEGT come from the germline V gene. This CDR3 is built from 12 residues. The V end lost 4 bases, the J end lost 2 bases, and 6 bases lay between the germline ends. The CDR3, as DNA: TGTGCCAGCAGTGGACAAACCTACGAGCAGTACTTC. This gives the protein CASSGQTYEQYF.

This sequence joins TRBV30 and TRBJ2-3, with 14 bases aligning to TRBD2. V shed 0 bases and J 5 bases; nucleotides not matched to a gene: 1. Germline V gene lookup returns CDR1 GTSNPN and CDR2 SVGIG (reference sequence). The CDR3 sequence is 15 residues long. CDR3: CAWSVGLAGGDTQYF. CDR3 DNA sequence: TGTGCCTGGAGTGTAGGACTAGCGGGAGGAGATACGCAGTATTTT.

The rearrangement links TRBV7-2 to TRBJ2-7; D is undetermined. This CDR3 has 13 amino acids. Trimming left V 1 base short and J 7 bases short, with 11 bases between. The germline V gene encodes CDR1 SGHTA and CDR2 FQGNSA. The CDR3 protein is CASSLVRPREQYF. The DNA of the CDR3 is TGTGCCAGCAGCTTAGTCCGGCCGCGGGAGCAGTACTTC.

The rearrangement links TRBV5-1 to TRBJ2-6; 11 bases fit TRBD1. This CDR3 has 19 residues. Germline loops: CDR1 SGHRS, CDR2 YFSETQ. Unmatched junction bases numbered 6, after V lost 0 bases and J lost 1 base. The CDR3, as DNA: TGCGCCAGCAGCTTGGCCATCGGGACAGGGGGGTCTGGGGCCAACGTCCTGACTTTC. It is translated as CASSLAIGTGGSGANVLTF.

The chain has TRBV5-1 and TRBJ2-7; TRBD1 aligns across 7 bases. V lost 4 bases, J lost 5 bases, and 15 bases stayed unmatched. The CDR3 totals 16 residues. Germline assignment: CDR1 SGHRS and CDR2 YFSETQ. DNA for the CDR3: TGCGCCAGCAGCCCTCTGCGACCGGGACAGATACACGAGCAGTACTTC. Translating it yields CASSPLRPGQIHEQYF. Supplemented by reference TRBV5-1 and TRBJ2-7, the full variable domain reads KAGVTQTPRYLIKTRGQQVTLSCSPISGHRSVSWYQQTPGQGLQFLFEYFSETQRNKGNFPGRFSGRQFSNSRSEMNVSTLELGDSALYLCASSPLRPGQIHEQYFGPGTRLTVT.

This clone appeared a single time. The genes are TRBV7-9 and TRBJ2-7; D perhaps matches TRBD2 (6 bases). With 0 bases removed from V and 1 base from J, the gap between germline ends came to 7 bases. The CDR3 sequence is 14 residues long. CDR1 SEHNR and CDR2 FQNEAQ come from the germline V gene (reference sequence). The CDR3 region has the DNA TGTGCCAGCAGCTTAGCGGAGGGTTCCTACGAGCAGTACTTC. This encodes CASSLAEGSYEQYF. Full variable domain (missing parts from reference TRBV7-9 and TRBJ2-7): DTGVSQNPRHKITKRGQNVTFRCDPISEHNRLYWYRQTLGQGPEFLTYFQNEAQLEKSRLLSDRFSAERPKGSFSTLEIQRTEQGDSAMYLCASSLAEGSYEQYFGPGTRLTVT.

The chain employs TRBV4-1 and TRBJ1-1, with 7 bases matching TRBD1. The CDR3 consists of 15 residues. Germline CDR1 and CDR2: MGHRA and YSYEKL. After removal of 4 bases from V and 4 bases from J, the junction contained 9 bases not matched to a gene. CDR3 sequence reads: CASSLQETGSTEAFF. CDR3 coding DNA: TGCGCCAGCAGCCTACAAGAGACAGGGAGCACTGAAGCTTTCTTT.